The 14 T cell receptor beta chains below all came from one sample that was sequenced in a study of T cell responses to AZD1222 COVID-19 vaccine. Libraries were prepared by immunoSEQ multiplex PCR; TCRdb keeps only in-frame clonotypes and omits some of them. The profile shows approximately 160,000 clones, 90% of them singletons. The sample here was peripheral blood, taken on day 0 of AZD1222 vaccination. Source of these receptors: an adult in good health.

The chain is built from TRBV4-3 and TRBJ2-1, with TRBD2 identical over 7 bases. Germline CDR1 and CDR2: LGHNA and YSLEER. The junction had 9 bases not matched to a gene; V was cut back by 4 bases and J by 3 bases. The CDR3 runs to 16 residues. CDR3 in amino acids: CASSLGTSDNYNEQFF. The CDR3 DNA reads TGCGCCAGCAGCCTGGGTACTAGCGACAACTACAATGAGCAGTTCTTC.

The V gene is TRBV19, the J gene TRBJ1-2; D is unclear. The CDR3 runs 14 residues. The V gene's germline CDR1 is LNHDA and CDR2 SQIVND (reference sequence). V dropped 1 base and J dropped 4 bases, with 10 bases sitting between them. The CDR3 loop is CASSIAGSLYGYTF. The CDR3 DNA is TGTGCCAGTAGTATAGCTGGGAGTCTCTATGGCTACACCTTC.

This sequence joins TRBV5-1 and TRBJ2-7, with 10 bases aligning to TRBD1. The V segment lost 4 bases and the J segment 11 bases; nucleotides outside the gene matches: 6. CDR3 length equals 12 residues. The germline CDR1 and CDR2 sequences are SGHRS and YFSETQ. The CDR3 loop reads CASSGRQGAKYF. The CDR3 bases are TGCGCCAGCAGCGGTAGACAGGGGGCAAAGTACTTC.

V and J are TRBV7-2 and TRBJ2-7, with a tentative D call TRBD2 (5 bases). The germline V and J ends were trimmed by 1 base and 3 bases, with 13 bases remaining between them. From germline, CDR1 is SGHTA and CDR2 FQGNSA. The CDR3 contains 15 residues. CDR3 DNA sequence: TGTGCCAGCAGCTTAGGGGCGGACTTGCGCTACGAGCAGTACTTC. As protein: CASSLGADLRYEQYF.

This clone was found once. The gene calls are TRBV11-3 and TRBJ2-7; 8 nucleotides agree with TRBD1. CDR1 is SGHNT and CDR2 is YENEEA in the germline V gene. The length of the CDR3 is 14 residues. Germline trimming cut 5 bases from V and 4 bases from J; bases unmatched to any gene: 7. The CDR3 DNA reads TGTGCCAGCAGCCTCGCGGACAGGGCTTACGAGCAGTACTTC. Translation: CASSLADRAYEQYF.

The CDR3, as DNA: TGCGCCAGCAGCTCACAGGGCTACGAGCAGTACTTC. The encoded protein is CASSSQGYEQYF. The J gene is TRBJ2-7, the V gene TRBV5-1, with D tentatively TRBD1 (6 bases). The germline V gene has CDR1 SGHRS and CDR2 YFSETQ. CDR3 size: 12 residues. Trimming removed 3 bases at V and 3 bases at J, with 7 bases between.

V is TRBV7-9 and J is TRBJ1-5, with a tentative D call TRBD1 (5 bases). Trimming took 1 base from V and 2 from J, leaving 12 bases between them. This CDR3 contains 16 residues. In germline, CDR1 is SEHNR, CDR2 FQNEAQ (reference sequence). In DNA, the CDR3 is TGTGCCAGCAGCTTAGTTGGGCAGGGCGGCAATCAGCCCCAGCATTTT. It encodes CASSLVGQGGNQPQHF.

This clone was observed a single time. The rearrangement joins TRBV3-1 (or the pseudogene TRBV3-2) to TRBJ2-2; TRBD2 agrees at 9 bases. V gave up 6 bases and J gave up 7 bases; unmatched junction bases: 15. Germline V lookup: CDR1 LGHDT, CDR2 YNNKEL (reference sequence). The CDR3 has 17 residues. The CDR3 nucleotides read TGTGCCAGCAGTTCCCGTATTGCGGGGGGGCGGTTCGGGGAGCTGTTTTTT. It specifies CASSSRIAGGRFGELFF.

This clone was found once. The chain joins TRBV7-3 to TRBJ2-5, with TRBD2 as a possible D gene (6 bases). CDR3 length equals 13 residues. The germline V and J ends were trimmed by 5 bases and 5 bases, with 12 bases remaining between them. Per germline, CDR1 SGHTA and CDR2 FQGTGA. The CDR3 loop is CASSRDLWETQYF. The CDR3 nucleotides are TGTGCCAGCAGCCGGGACTTGTGGGAGACCCAGTACTTC.

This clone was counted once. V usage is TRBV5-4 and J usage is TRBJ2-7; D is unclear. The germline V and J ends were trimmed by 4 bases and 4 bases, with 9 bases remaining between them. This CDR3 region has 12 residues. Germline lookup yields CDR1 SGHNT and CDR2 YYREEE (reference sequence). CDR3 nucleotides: TGTGCCAGCAGCGCAGGATTTTACGAGCAGTACTTC. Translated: CASSAGFYEQYF.

CDR3 in DNA: TGTGCCAGCAGCTTAGCGCAGGCAGGGTGGGCGGATACGCAGTATTTT. Amino acid sequence: CASSLAQAGWADTQYF. This rearrangement joins TRBV7-2 to TRBJ2-3; possible D gene TRBD1, 5 bases. The V gene lost 0 bases and the J gene lost 6 bases, with 16 bases spanning the gap. Germline V gives CDR1 SGHTA, CDR2 FQGNSA. The CDR3 runs 16 residues.

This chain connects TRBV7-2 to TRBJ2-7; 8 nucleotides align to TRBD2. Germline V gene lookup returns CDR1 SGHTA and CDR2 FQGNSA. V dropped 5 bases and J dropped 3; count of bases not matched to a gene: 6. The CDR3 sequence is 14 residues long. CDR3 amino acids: CASSPYGTSYEQYF. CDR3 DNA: TGTGCCAGCAGCCCCTATGGGACTAGCTACGAGCAGTACTTC. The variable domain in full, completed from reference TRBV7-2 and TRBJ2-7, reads GAGVSQSPSNKVTEKGKDVELRCDPISGHTALYWYRQSLGQGLEFLIYFQGNSAPDKSGLPSDRFSAERTGGSVSTLTIQRTQQEDSAVYLCASSPYGTSYEQYFGPGTRLTVT.

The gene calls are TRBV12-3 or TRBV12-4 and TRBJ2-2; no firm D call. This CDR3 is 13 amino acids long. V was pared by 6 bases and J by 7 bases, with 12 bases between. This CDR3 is CASSPGRFGELFF. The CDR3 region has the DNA TGTGCCAGCAGCCCCGGGCGGTTCGGGGAGCTGTTTTTT.

The CDR3 DNA reads as TGTGCCAGCAGCTTAAGTGGGTCGGGTTCGAGTGTGCCGACGAATTCACCCCTCCACTTT. Amino acid sequence: CASSLSGSGSSVPTNSPLHF. The genes are TRBV5-5 and TRBJ1-6; unclear D gene. Germline V gene data show CDR1 as SGHKS and CDR2 as YYEKEE (reference sequence). The V end was cut by 2 bases, the J end by 7 bases, with 28 bases between. The CDR3 is 20 amino acids.